Below, 23 T cell receptor beta chains from the same sample are listed, as sequenced in a study of vaccination and CD4 T cells after COVID-19. These TCRs are of unknown antigen specificity. Scientists ran DNA taken from cultured CD4+ T cells through the Oncomine TCR Beta short-read assay for sequencing. In TCRdb, the PCR reads were re-called with MiXCR into one record per CDR3 protein. The sample carries 7,000 or so distinct CDR3 sequences, roughly 32% recorded once. Treatment noted: approximately nine-day PBMC culture with coronavirus spike peptide pools or control peptides (ViraFEST assay). The unexposed donor's CD4+ T cells were collected before the COVID-19 pandemic (2011-2018). Sequencing was done on a sample of CD4+ T cells from blood, cultured in vitro. Source of these receptors: a human donor in good health.

The V and J genes are TRBV7-9 and TRBJ2-2; possible D gene TRBD1, 5 bases. V gave up 2 bases and J gave up 6 bases, with 13 bases separating them. The CDR3 extends over 15 amino acids. Per the germline V gene, CDR1 is SEHNR and CDR2 is FQNEAQ (reference sequence). The CDR3 nucleotides read TGTGCCAGCAGCTTATATCTGACAGTCGCCGGGGAGCTGTTTTTT. This codes for CASSLYLTVAGELFF.

This clonotype was counted only a few times. V and J are TRBV7-8 and TRBJ2-7; tentative D call: TRBD1 (5 bases). The CDR3 is made up of 16 amino acids. Trimming took off 1 base at V and 1 base at J, with 14 bases between the two ends. The germline V gene has CDR1 SGHVS and CDR2 FQNEAQ. The CDR3 DNA sequence: TGTGCCAGCAGCTTAGGGGCAGGGATGGAATCCTACGAGCAGTACTTC. It specifies CASSLGAGMESYEQYF. Complete variable domain (other parts from reference TRBV7-8 and TRBJ2-7): GAGVSQSPRYKVAKRGQDVALRCDPISGHVSLFWYQQALGQGPEFLTYFQNEAQLDKSGLPSDRFFAERPEGSVSTLKIQRTQQEDSAVYLCASSLGAGMESYEQYFGPGTRLTVT.

The rearrangement links TRBV6-5 to TRBJ1-1; 9 positions match TRBD1. Germline loops: CDR1 MNHEY, CDR2 SVGAGI. After removal of 4 bases from V and 6 bases from J, the junction contained 3 bases not matched to a gene. This CDR3 spans 13 amino acids. CDR3 in amino acids: CASSWRQGAEAFF. Written as DNA, the CDR3 is TGTGCCAGCAGTTGGCGACAGGGGGCTGAAGCTTTCTTT.

J is TRBJ1-5 and V is TRBV5-5, with 7 positions matching TRBD1. This CDR3 region has 16 residues. The J segment lost 5 bases and the V segment lost 0 bases, leaving 8 bases of the junction unmatched. CDR1 and CDR2 (germline): SGHKS, YYEKEE (reference sequence). The CDR3 is CASSLDVGGPDQPQHF. The CDR3, as DNA: TGTGCCAGCAGCTTGGACGTAGGGGGCCCCGATCAGCCCCAGCATTTT.

This clonotype showed up just once. V is TRBV9 and J is TRBJ2-3; the D gene is possibly TRBD2 (5 bases). Trimming took off 3 bases at V and 2 bases at J, with 16 bases between the two ends. The CDR3 spans 16 residues. Germline V gene data show CDR1 as SGDLS and CDR2 as YYNGEE. The CDR3 nucleotides read TGTGCCAGCAGCGCCCTACCAAGCGGAAACACAGATACGCAGTATTTT. As protein: CASSALPSGNTDTQYF.

This clonotype was observed a few times. The rearrangement joins TRBV6-1 to TRBJ1-1; TRBD1 matches at 9 bases. This CDR3 has 15 residues. V lost 4 bases to trimming and J lost 5 bases; unmatched junction nucleotides: 8. Germline CDR1 and CDR2: MNHNS and SASEGT. CDR3 coding DNA: TGTGCCAGCAGTGCCCACGGGACAGGGTTTACTGAAGCTTTCTTT. Its translation is CASSAHGTGFTEAFF.

This clonotype was seen only a few times. This sequence joins TRBV2 and TRBJ1-5; 8 bases align to TRBD1. V gave up 7 bases and J gave up 4 bases; unmatched junction bases: 6. Germline CDR1 SNHLY, CDR2 FYNNEI. CDR3 length: 14 residues. The CDR3 nucleotides are TGTGCCAGCAAAGAACAGGGGGGGAATCAGCCCCAGCATTTT. The encoded protein is CASKEQGGNQPQHF.

V and J are TRBV20-1 and TRBJ2-7; 8 bases align to TRBD2. The CDR3 is 13 residues long. Germline CDR1 DFQATT, CDR2 SNEGSKA (reference sequence). Trimming at V came to 6 bases and at J to 2 bases, leaving 6 bases not matched to a gene. The chain's CDR3 is CSAQHGGAYEQYF. CDR3 sequence (DNA): TGCAGTGCCCAGCACGGGGGGGCCTACGAGCAGTACTTC.

The chain links TRBV30 to TRBJ1-1; tentative D call: TRBD1 (5 bases). The CDR3 consists of 13 residues. Per the germline V gene, CDR1 is GTSNPN and CDR2 is SVGIG (reference sequence). Trimming cost V 4 bases and J 4 bases, with 13 bases left between them. The CDR3 reads CAWKFGDGTEAFF. The DNA of the CDR3 is TGTGCCTGGAAGTTTGGGGACGGCACTGAAGCTTTCTTT. The whole variable domain, filled in from reference TRBV30 and TRBJ1-1, reads SQTIHQWPATLVQPVGSPLSLECTVEGTSNPNLYWYRQAAGRGLQLLFYSVGIGQISSEVPQNLSASRPQDRQFILSSKKLLLSDSGFYLCAWKFGDGTEAFFGQGTRLTVV.

In its sample, this clonotype was seen a few times. This chain connects TRBV19 to TRBJ1-2; tentatively, D is TRBD1 (5 bases). CDR1 and CDR2 (germline): LNHDA, SQIVND (reference sequence). CDR3 length: 13 amino acids. Trimming removed 4 bases at V and 4 bases at J, with 10 bases between. The CDR3 spells CASSNGGIYGYTF. CDR3 in DNA: TGTGCCAGTAGTAATGGGGGGATCTATGGCTACACCTTC. The entire variable domain, with the rest obtained from reference TRBV19 and TRBJ1-2, is as follows: DGGITQSPKYLFRKEGQNVTLSCEQNLNHDAMYWYRQDPGQGLRLIYYSQIVNDFQKGDIAEGYSVSREKKESFPLTVTSAQKNPTAFYLCASSNGGIYGYTFGSGTRLTVV.

This clonotype was observed a handful of times. The chain carries TRBV19 and TRBJ1-2; possible D gene TRBD1, 6 bases. This CDR3 contains 15 residues. Per the germline V gene, CDR1 is LNHDA and CDR2 is SQIVND (reference sequence). The germline V and J ends were trimmed by 4 bases and 2 bases, with 14 bases remaining between them. CDR3 sequence reads: CASSTPGTPNYGYTF. The CDR3 coding sequence is TGTGCCAGTAGTACTCCCGGGACACCCAACTATGGCTACACCTTC.

This clonotype appeared a few times. CDR3 protein: CSARLGRGSTEAFF. In DNA form, the CDR3 reads TGCAGTGCTAGATTGGGCAGGGGCTCCACTGAAGCTTTCTTT. The chain employs TRBV20-1 and TRBJ1-1; possibly TRBD1 for D (6 bases). Germline V gene data show CDR1 as DFQATT and CDR2 as SNEGSKA (reference sequence). The CDR3 runs 14 residues. Trimming removed 2 bases at V and 4 bases at J, with 14 bases between.

The CDR3 nucleotides read TGTGCCAGCAGTGAAACTAGCGGGGGGGCAGATACGCAGTATTTT. Amino acid sequence: CASSETSGGADTQYF. V is TRBV6-1 and J is TRBJ2-3; TRBD2 agrees at 13 bases. CDR3 length: 15 amino acids. Germline V gene sequence: CDR1 MNHNS, CDR2 SASEGT. After removal of 2 bases from V and 4 bases from J, the junction contained 0 bases not matched to a gene.

V gene TRBV27 combines with J gene TRBJ2-7; 12 bases line up with TRBD1. Per the germline V gene, CDR1 is MNHEY and CDR2 is SMNVEV (reference sequence). The V gene end was trimmed by 4 bases and the J gene end by 0 bases; junction bases not matched to a gene: 4. The length of the CDR3 is 16 residues. CDR3 nucleotide sequence: TGTGCCAGCAGTTCTCCGGGACAGGGGGCCTCCTACGAGCAGTACTTC. Translated, it gives CASSSPGQGASYEQYF.

The CDR3 bases are TGCAGCGTTGAAGCCGGGAGGCGGGAGACCCAGTACTTC. Encoded protein: CSVEAGRRETQYF. J is TRBJ2-5 and V is TRBV29-1, with 7 bases lining up with TRBD2. J was trimmed by 5 bases and V by 1 base; bases with no gene match: 4. The CDR3 has 13 amino acids. Per germline, CDR1 SQVTM and CDR2 ANQGSEA.

The rearrangement joins TRBV5-5 to TRBJ2-6; D gene uncertain. CDR1 is SGHKS and CDR2 is YYEKEE in the germline V gene (reference sequence). V was shortened by 0 bases and J by 0 bases, with 4 bases between the two germline ends. This CDR3 has 15 amino acids. The CDR3 protein is CASSLERSGANVLTF. CDR3 DNA sequence: TGTGCCAGCAGCTTGGAGCGCTCTGGGGCCAACGTCCTGACTTTC.

In this sample, this clonotype turned up a few times. The chain carries TRBV6-1 and TRBJ1-3; D is perhaps TRBD1 (6 bases). Germline CDR1 is MNHNS and CDR2 is SASEGT. The CDR3 runs to 15 residues. Trimming took 5 bases from V and 5 from J, leaving 16 bases between them. CDR3 coding DNA: TGTGCCAGCAGTCCGACTGGCGGACAGAGAAACACCATATATTTT. It translates to CASSPTGGQRNTIYF.

The V call is TRBV6-5, the J call TRBJ2-7; 7 nucleotides align to TRBD2. CDR3 size: 15 residues. The germline gives CDR1 MNHEY, CDR2 SVGAGI. With V trimmed by 2 bases and J by 2 bases, 6 bases remained unmatched. In DNA form, the CDR3 reads TGTGCCAGCAGTTACCCGGGACTATTTCCCTACGAGCAGTACTTC. This encodes CASSYPGLFPYEQYF.

This clonotype was observed a few times. The chain has TRBV20-1 and TRBJ1-2; D not resolved. Germline CDR1 reads DFQATT; CDR2 reads SNEGSKA (reference sequence). CDR3 length equals 15 residues. Trimming cost V 0 bases and J 4 bases, with 15 bases left between them. The CDR3 here is CSARDFRLSGYGYTF. The CDR3 DNA reads TGCAGTGCTAGAGATTTTCGGCTGTCGGGCTATGGCTACACCTTC.

This chain links TRBV6-5 with TRBJ1-1, with D perhaps matching TRBD1 (6 bases). CDR3 length equals 12 residues. Germline V gene data show CDR1 as MNHEY and CDR2 as SVGAGI. Trimming stripped 4 bases from V and 7 bases from J, with 10 bases between. The CDR3 loop reads CASSSQGLEAFF. As DNA, the CDR3 is TGTGCCAGCAGTTCCCAGGGGCTTGAAGCTTTCTTT.

This clonotype showed up just a few times. V gene TRBV7-9 combines with J gene TRBJ1-1; tentative D call: TRBD1 (5 bases). This CDR3 comprises 13 residues. Germline-derived CDR1 and CDR2 are SEHNR and FQNEAQ (reference sequence). Trimming removed 4 bases at V and 3 bases at J, with 9 bases between. CDR3 region: CASSWGGDTEAFF. The DNA of the CDR3 is TGTGCCAGCAGCTGGGGAGGGGACACTGAAGCTTTCTTT.

The table lists this clonotype with a few counts. The chain links TRBV6-2 or TRBV6-3 to TRBJ1-1, with D possibly matching TRBD1 (6 bases). The CDR3 spans 14 residues. In germline, CDR1 is MNHEY, CDR2 SVGEGT. V lost 2 bases and J 9 bases, leaving 16 bases between the germline ends. The CDR3 reads CASSYDYATGQAFF. Written as DNA, the CDR3 is TGTGCCAGCAGTTACGACTACGCGACAGGCCAAGCTTTCTTT.

The chain is built from TRBV5-1 and TRBJ2-3; no firm D call. The CDR3 has 13 residues. Trimming shortened V by 0 bases and J by 2 bases, and 4 bases separated the two germline ends. From germline, CDR1 is SGHRS and CDR2 YFSETQ. This CDR3 is CASSLDNTDTQYF. The CDR3 region has the DNA TGCGCCAGCAGCTTGGACAACACAGATACGCAGTATTTT.